This TCR beta chain stems from a study of identical twins. Study-level points and caveats: Those out-of-frame alpha sequences shared by twins showed an excess of low generation probability.

Everyone who donated was a healthy Caucasian. Template switching, a step in the protocol, added a universal primer site, and cDNA carried unique molecular identifiers. TCRdb processed the 5' RACE reads anew with MiXCR; each CDR3 protein has one entry. Of approximately 470,000 distinct CDR3 sequences detected, over 12% appear once; the ten largest clones hold approximately 0.52%. The length of the CDR3 is 15 residues. Germline CDR1 is DFQATT and CDR2 is SNEGSKA (reference sequence). The V and J ends lost 3 bases and 4 bases, in that order; junction bases with no gene match: 3. Of note for this clonotype: Its matching antigen is unknown.

These same records also appear under a second study, on yellow fever vaccine responses in identical twins.

The receptor comes from a woman aged 18-29 years in good health. The J gene is TRBJ2-2, the V gene TRBV20-1, with 12 nucleotides matching TRBD2. The sequencing sample was made of CD4+ T cells sorted from blood. CDR3 region: CSASETSGSTGELFF. The CDR3 region has the DNA TGCAGTGCTAGTGAGACTAGCGGGAGCACCGGGGAGCTGTTTTTT.